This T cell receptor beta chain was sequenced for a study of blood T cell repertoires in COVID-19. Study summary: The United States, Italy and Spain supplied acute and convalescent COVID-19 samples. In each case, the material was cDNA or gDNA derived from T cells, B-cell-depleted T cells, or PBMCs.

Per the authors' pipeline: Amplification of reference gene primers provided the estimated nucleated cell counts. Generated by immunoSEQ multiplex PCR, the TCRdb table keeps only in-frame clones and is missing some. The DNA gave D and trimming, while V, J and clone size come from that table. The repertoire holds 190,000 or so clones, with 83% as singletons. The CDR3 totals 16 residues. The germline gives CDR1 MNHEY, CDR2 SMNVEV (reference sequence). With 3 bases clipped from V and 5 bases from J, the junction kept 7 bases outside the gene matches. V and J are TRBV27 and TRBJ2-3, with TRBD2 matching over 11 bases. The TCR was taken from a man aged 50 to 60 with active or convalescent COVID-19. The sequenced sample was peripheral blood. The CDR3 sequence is CASSLGSGREVDTQYF. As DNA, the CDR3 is TGTGCCAGCAGTTTGGGTAGCGGGAGGGAGGTAGATACGCAGTATTTT.